The 26 T cell receptor beta chains given below trace back to one sample, sequenced in a study of shared clonotypes between healthy human individuals. The repertoire was sequenced with immunoSEQ multiplex PCR; TCRdb's copy has only in-frame clones and lacks some. The sample gives about a million clones, under 80% of which show up once; approximately 1.5% is in the top ten. Sample: memory CD4+ T cells sorted from blood. Subset reported: CD45RA-negative fraction. These receptors all come from a man younger than 35 in good health.

The chain carries TRBV6-6 and TRBJ2-7; TRBD1 is a possible D gene (5 bases). Trimming took off 0 bases at V and 2 bases at J, with 8 bases between the two ends. CDR3 size: 14 residues. In germline, CDR1 is MNHNY, CDR2 SVGAGI (reference sequence). The CDR3 DNA follows: TGTGCCAGCAGTTACTCTGCAGGGCCCTACGAGCAGTACTTC. It codes for CASSYSAGPYEQYF.

The V gene is TRBV2, the J gene TRBJ1-1, with D uncertain. Trimming took 6 bases from V and 6 from J, leaving 14 bases between them. Germline V lookup: CDR1 SNHLY, CDR2 FYNNEI. This CDR3 has 13 residues. This CDR3 reads CASRREEGSEAFF. The CDR3 nucleotides read TGTGCCAGCAGAAGGGAAGAAGGCTCTGAAGCTTTCTTT.

This chain uses TRBV2 with TRBJ2-1; 9 bases map to TRBD2. The germline V gene has CDR1 SNHLY and CDR2 FYNNEI. The V and J ends lost 9 bases and 4 bases, in that order; junction bases with no gene match: 7. The CDR3 has 14 residues. This CDR3 reads CASTLAGPYNEQFF. The CDR3 DNA reads TGTGCCAGTACCCTAGCGGGGCCTTACAATGAGCAGTTCTTC.

With respect to this clone: Other DNA sequences in this specimen translate into the identical CDR3. The chain is built from TRBV7-2 and TRBJ2-1; 7 positions match TRBD1. V shed 0 bases and J 7 bases; nucleotides not matched to a gene: 0. The CDR3 is made up of 13 amino acids. CDR1 SGHTA and CDR2 FQGNSA come from the germline V gene. The CDR3 DNA follows: TGTGCCAGCAGCTTAGCCAGGGGGAATGAGCAGTTCTTC. Residues: CASSLARGNEQFF. The full variable domain, rest sourced from reference TRBV7-2 and TRBJ2-1, is GAGVSQSPSNKVTEKGKDVELRCDPISGHTALYWYRQSLGQGLEFLIYFQGNSAPDKSGLPSDRFSAERTGGSVSTLTIQRTQQEDSAVYLCASSLARGNEQFFGPGTRLTVL.

The chain carries TRBV4-1 and TRBJ2-2; maybe TRBD2 (6 bases). This CDR3 spans 13 amino acids. Per germline, CDR1 MGHRA and CDR2 YSYEKL. Deletions cut 8 bases from V and 4 bases from J, with 11 bases between. CDR3: CASRDLPTGELFF. CDR3 DNA sequence: TGCGCCAGCCGGGACTTGCCCACCGGGGAGCTGTTTTTT.

This clone was counted between two and nine times. The rearrangement links TRBV19 to TRBJ1-2; D is unresolved. The CDR3 spans 17 residues. The germline CDR1 and CDR2 sequences are LNHDA and SQIVND (reference sequence). V gave up 2 bases and J gave up 0 bases, with 16 bases separating them. Here the CDR3 DNA reads TGTGCCAGTAGTATATGGCCGAGGAGCTTAGCTAACTATGGCTACACCTTC. Encoded protein: CASSIWPRSLANYGYTF.

On this clone: The sample has other DNA sequences that encode this CDR3 too. The chain employs TRBV7-2 and TRBJ2-5, with TRBD2 matching 10 bases. J was trimmed by 5 bases and V by 5 bases; bases with no gene match: 2. The CDR3 covers 13 residues. Germline V lookup: CDR1 SGHTA, CDR2 FQGNSA. This chain's CDR3 is CASSPGLAETQYF. In DNA form, the CDR3 reads TGTGCCAGCAGCCCGGGACTAGCGGAGACCCAGTACTTC.

The rearrangement uses TRBV5-1 and TRBJ2-7; 9 positions match TRBD1. Germline V gene lookup returns CDR1 SGHRS and CDR2 YFSETQ. The J segment lost 1 base and the V segment lost 4 bases, leaving 6 bases of the junction unmatched. The CDR3 has 15 amino acids. CDR3 in DNA: TGCGCCAGCAGCCAGCCGGGACAGGGTTCCTACGAGCAGTACTTC. It encodes CASSQPGQGSYEQYF.

The chain uses TRBV6-6 and TRBJ2-7, with D uncertain. V lost 4 bases to trimming and J lost 3 bases, with 16 bases between them. CDR1 MNHNY and CDR2 SVGAGI come from the germline V gene (reference sequence). The CDR3 has 15 amino acids. The chain's CDR3 is CASSSPERRIYEQYF. CDR3 nucleotide sequence: TGTGCCAGCAGTTCCCCAGAAAGGCGAATCTACGAGCAGTACTTC.

The J gene is TRBJ2-5, the V gene TRBV5-1; TRBD2 might be the D (6 bases). Trimming shortened V by 4 bases and J by 5 bases, and 15 bases separated the two germline ends. This CDR3 spans 14 amino acids. Germline CDR1 is SGHRS and CDR2 is YFSETQ. The CDR3 nucleotides are TGCGCCAGCAGCCCTCGCGCGGAGGGGGAGACCCAGTACTTC. Protein sequence: CASSPRAEGETQYF.

The V and J genes are TRBV28 and TRBJ1-5; TRBD1 matches 8 bases. V trimming: 3 bases; J trimming: 1 base; junction bases outside the gene matches: 5. Germline V gene lookup returns CDR1 MDHEN and CDR2 SYDVKM. This CDR3 has 16 amino acids. Here the CDR3 DNA reads TGTGCCAGCAGTTTCTACGGACAGGGAAGCAATCAGCCCCAGCATTTT. Amino acids: CASSFYGQGSNQPQHF.

This clone was recorded a few times. This chain links TRBV30 with TRBJ1-1; 8 nucleotides agree with TRBD1. Germline CDR1 and CDR2: GTSNPN and SVGIG (reference sequence). The CDR3 totals 13 residues. With V trimmed by 2 bases and J by 6 bases, 5 bases remained unmatched. CDR3 DNA sequence: TGTGCCTGGAGTCGGACAGGGTGGTCTGAAGCTTTCTTT. Translating gives CAWSRTGWSEAFF.

The chain combines TRBV6-5 with TRBJ1-4; TRBD1 might be the D (6 bases). The germline V gene has CDR1 MNHEY and CDR2 SVGAGI. The CDR3 loop spans 15 amino acids. The ends were cut back, 5 bases at V and 3 bases at J, with 13 bases in the middle. The DNA for the CDR3 is TGTGCCAGCAGTATAACGACAGGCTCTAATGAAAAACTGTTTTTT. Translated, it gives CASSITTGSNEKLFF.

This sequence joins TRBV10-1 and TRBJ1-3, with no clear D. The length of the CDR3 is 13 residues. Germline CDR1 WNHNN, CDR2 SYGVQD (reference sequence). Trimming removed 5 bases from V and 3 bases from J, with 8 bases in between. Here the CDR3 reads CASSQQIGNTIYF. CDR3 in DNA: TGCGCCAGCAGTCAACAGATTGGAAACACCATATATTTT.

CDR3 loop: CASSGRQGGREQYF. The CDR3 DNA reads TGTGCCAGCAGTGGGCGACAGGGAGGACGCGAGCAGTACTTC. The chain carries TRBV6-1 and TRBJ2-7, with D perhaps matching TRBD1 (7 bases). Per the germline V gene, CDR1 is MNHNS and CDR2 is SASEGT. CDR3 length equals 14 residues. The V end lost 4 bases, the J end lost 6 bases, and 16 bases lay between the germline ends.

This clone was observed at least ten times. The chain carries TRBV19 and TRBJ1-5; TRBD1 matches at 9 bases. Germline V lookup: CDR1 LNHDA, CDR2 SQIVND (reference sequence). V gave up 3 bases and J gave up 1 base; unmatched junction bases: 4. The CDR3 is 16 amino acids. Here the CDR3 reads CASSMGGQGSNQPQHF. In DNA form, the CDR3 reads TGTGCCAGTAGTATGGGGGGACAGGGCAGCAATCAGCCCCAGCATTTT.

The gene calls are TRBV4-3 and TRBJ2-3, with 10 bases that match TRBD1. Per germline, CDR1 LGHNA and CDR2 YSLEER. Germline trimming cut 0 bases from V and 4 bases from J; bases unmatched to any gene: 10. This CDR3 has 18 residues. CDR3 bases: TGCGCCAGCAGCCAAGATTTGCCGGGGACAGGGGTCCCAGATACGCAGTATTTT. This codes for CASSQDLPGTGVPDTQYF.

The gene calls are TRBV4-2 and TRBJ2-5; D remains unclear. There are 12 residues in the CDR3. Deletions cut 2 bases from V and 5 bases from J, with 6 bases between. Germline-derived CDR1 and CDR2 are LGHNA and YNFKEQ. DNA for the CDR3: TGTGCCAGCAGCCAACAAGGGGAGACCCAGTACTTC. It translates to CASSQQGETQYF.

The J gene is TRBJ1-6, the V gene TRBV16, with 9 bases that match TRBD1. The V and J ends lost 7 bases and 16 bases, in that order; junction bases with no gene match: 14. The CDR3 length is 14 residues. Germline-derived CDR1 and CDR2 are KGHSY and FQNENV. The CDR3 reads CASTDLPDRGSLHF. The CDR3 DNA sequence: TGTGCCAGCACCGACCTACCGGACAGGGGATCACTCCACTTT.

The chain combines TRBV2 with TRBJ1-5; TRBD1 matches 8 bases. This CDR3 is 15 amino acids long. Germline V gene lookup returns CDR1 SNHLY and CDR2 FYNNEI. The V and J ends lost 6 bases and 3 bases, in that order; junction bases with no gene match: 7. The CDR3 bases are TGTGCCAGCAGCGCCCGGGACAGGAACAATCAGCCCCAGCATTTT. This translates into CASSARDRNNQPQHF.

A few counts support this clone. The rearrangement joins TRBV11-2 to TRBJ1-4; TRBD1 agrees at 9 bases. Germline-derived CDR1 and CDR2 are SGHAT and FQNNGV. The junction had 2 bases not matched to a gene; V was cut back by 5 bases and J by 4 bases. This CDR3 comprises 14 residues. The CDR3 DNA sequence: TGTGCCAGCAGCAGGGACAGGGTTAATGAAAAACTGTTTTTT. It encodes CASSRDRVNEKLFF. The full variable domain, in which reference TRBV11-2 and TRBJ1-4 provide the parts outside the CDR3, is EAGVAQSPRYKIIEKRQSVAFWCNPISGHATLYWYQQILGQGPKLLIQFQNNGVVDDSQLPKDRFSAERLKGVDSTLKIQPAKLEDSAVYLCASSRDRVNEKLFFGSGTQLSVL.

The rearrangement links TRBV4-3 to TRBJ2-1; 7 nucleotides align to TRBD2. Trimming removed 0 bases from V and 13 bases from J; junction bases left unmatched: 12. The length of the CDR3 is 15 residues. CDR1 and CDR2 from the germline V gene are LGHNA and YSLEER. The DNA of the CDR3 is TGCGCCAGCAGCCAAGAAGGAGGAACTAGCGCAAAACAGTTCTTC. As protein: CASSQEGGTSAKQFF.

The sample holds one count of this clone. J is TRBJ2-5 and V is TRBV27, with TRBD2 matching 7 bases. This CDR3 region has 13 residues. Germline V CDR1 and CDR2: MNHEY, SMNVEV (reference sequence). V lost 6 bases and J lost 4; bases outside the gene matches: 5. For the CDR3, the DNA is TGTGCCAGCAGGCGGACTAGTTCAGAGACCCAGTACTTC. This sequence encodes CASRRTSSETQYF.

The chain uses TRBV18 and TRBJ2-2; tentatively, D is TRBD1 (5 bases). Trimming left V 3 bases short and J 2 bases short, with 10 bases between. The CDR3 is made up of 15 amino acids. Germline CDR1 reads KGHSH; CDR2 reads LQKENI. The CDR3 loop is CASSPDRLNTGELFF. CDR3 in DNA: TGTGCCAGCTCACCCGACAGACTTAACACCGGGGAGCTGTTTTTT.

This chain joins TRBV6-6 and TRBJ2-1, with 15 bases matching TRBD2. V lost 6 bases, J lost 13 bases, and 10 bases stayed unmatched. The CDR3 spans 15 residues. CDR1 and CDR2 (germline): MNHNY, SVGAGI (reference sequence). The CDR3 DNA follows: TGTGCCAGCAGCCCGGGACTAGCGGGAGGCGCCGACCAGTTCTTC. Translated, it gives CASSPGLAGGADQFF.

This clone was detected only a few times. The chain employs TRBV5-1 and TRBJ2-6; 9 bases are shared with TRBD1. This CDR3 region has 15 residues. The trim removed 4 bases at V and 4 bases at J, leaving 3 bases unmatched. Germline V lookup: CDR1 SGHRS, CDR2 YFSETQ. CDR3 loop: CASSRTGEGANVLTF. CDR3 bases: TGCGCCAGCAGCCGGACAGGGGAAGGGGCCAACGTCCTGACTTTC. The variable domain in full, completed from reference TRBV5-1 and TRBJ2-6, reads KAGVTQTPRYLIKTRGQQVTLSCSPISGHRSVSWYQQTPGQGLQFLFEYFSETQRNKGNFPGRFSGRQFSNSRSEMNVSTLELGDSALYLCASSRTGEGANVLTFGAGSRLTVL.